The clone carrying this T cell receptor beta chain was recorded many times. V lost 3 bases to trimming and J lost 5 bases; unmatched junction nucleotides: 3. This CDR3 is 14 amino acids long. Germline V gene lookup returns CDR1 SGHTA and CDR2 FQGNSA. The sample belongs to a study of CD8 T cells in ankylosing spondylitis. TCRdb fed the 5' RACE reads into MiXCR, producing one record per CDR3 protein. The table has 250,000 to 350,000 distinct CDR3 sequences, roughly 20% seen once. This receptor was identified in a male donor with ankylosing spondylitis or in good health (not recorded which). The sample consisted of blood, either unsorted or a sorted T cell fraction (not recorded which). The chain carries TRBV7-2 and TRBJ2-5, with 10 bases that match TRBD2. The CDR3 reads CASSLGTSEETQYF. The CDR3 bases are TGTGCCAGCAGCTTGGGGACTAGCGAGGAGACCCAGTACTTC.